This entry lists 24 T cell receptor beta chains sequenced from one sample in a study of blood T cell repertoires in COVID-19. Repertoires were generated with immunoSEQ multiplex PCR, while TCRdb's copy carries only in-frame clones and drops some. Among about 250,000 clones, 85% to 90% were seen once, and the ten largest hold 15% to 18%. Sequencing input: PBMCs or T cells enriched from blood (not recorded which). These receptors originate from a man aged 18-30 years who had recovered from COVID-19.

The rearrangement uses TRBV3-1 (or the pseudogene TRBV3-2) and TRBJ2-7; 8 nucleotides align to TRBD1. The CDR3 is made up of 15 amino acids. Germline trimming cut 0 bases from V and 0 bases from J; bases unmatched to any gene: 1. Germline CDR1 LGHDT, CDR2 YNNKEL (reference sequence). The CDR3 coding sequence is TGTGCCAGCAGCCAAGACAGGGGGCTCTCCTACGAGCAGTACTTC. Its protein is CASSQDRGLSYEQYF.

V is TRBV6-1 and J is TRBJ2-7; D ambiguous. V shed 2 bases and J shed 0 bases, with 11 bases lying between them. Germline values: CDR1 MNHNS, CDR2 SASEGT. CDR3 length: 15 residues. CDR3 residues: CASSELVESSYEQYF. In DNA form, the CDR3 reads TGTGCCAGCAGTGAATTGGTAGAATCCTCCTACGAGCAGTACTTC.

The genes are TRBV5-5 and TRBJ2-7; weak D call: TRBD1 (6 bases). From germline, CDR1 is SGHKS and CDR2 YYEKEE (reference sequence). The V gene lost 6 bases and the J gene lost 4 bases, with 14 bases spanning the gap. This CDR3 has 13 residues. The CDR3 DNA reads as TGTGCCAGCACTACTGGGGGCGCGTACGAGCAGTACTTC. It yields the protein CASTTGGAYEQYF.

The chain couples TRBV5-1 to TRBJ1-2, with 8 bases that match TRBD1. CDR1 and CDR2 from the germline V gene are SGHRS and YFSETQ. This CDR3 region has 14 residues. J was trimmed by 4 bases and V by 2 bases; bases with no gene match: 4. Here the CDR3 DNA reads TGCGCCAGCAGCTTTGGACAGGGAGTCTATGGCTACACCTTC. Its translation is CASSFGQGVYGYTF. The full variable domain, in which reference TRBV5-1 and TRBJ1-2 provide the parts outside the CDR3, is KAGVTQTPRYLIKTRGQQVTLSCSPISGHRSVSWYQQTPGQGLQFLFEYFSETQRNKGNFPGRFSGRQFSNSRSEMNVSTLELGDSALYLCASSFGQGVYGYTFGSGTRLTVV.

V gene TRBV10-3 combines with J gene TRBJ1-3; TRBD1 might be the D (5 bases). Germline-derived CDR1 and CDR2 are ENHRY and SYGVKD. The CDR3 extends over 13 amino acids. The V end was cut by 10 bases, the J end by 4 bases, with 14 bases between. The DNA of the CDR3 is TGTGCCACCCTCTCAGGGTCCGGAAACACCATATATTTT. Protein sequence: CATLSGSGNTIYF.

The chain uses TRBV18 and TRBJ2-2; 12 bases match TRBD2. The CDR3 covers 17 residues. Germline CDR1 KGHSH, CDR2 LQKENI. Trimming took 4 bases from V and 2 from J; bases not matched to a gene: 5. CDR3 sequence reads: CASSLGLAGSNTGELFF. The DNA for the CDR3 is TGTGCCAGCTCACTTGGACTAGCGGGAAGCAACACCGGGGAGCTGTTTTTT.

The CDR3 DNA is TGTGCCCTCCAAGACAGGGTTGCAACTAATGAAAAACTGTTTTTT. It yields the protein CALQDRVATNEKLFF. The rearrangement uses TRBV30 and TRBJ1-4; the match to TRBD1 covers 7 bases. The germline V gene has CDR1 GTSNPN and CDR2 SVGIG (reference sequence). There are 15 residues in the CDR3. V lost 8 bases and J lost 0; bases outside the gene matches: 9.

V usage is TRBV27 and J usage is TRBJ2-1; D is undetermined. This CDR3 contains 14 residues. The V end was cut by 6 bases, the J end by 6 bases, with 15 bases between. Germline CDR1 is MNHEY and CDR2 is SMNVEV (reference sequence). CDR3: CASRPPGTGNEQFF. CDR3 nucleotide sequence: TGTGCCAGCAGGCCTCCCGGTACGGGCAATGAGCAGTTCTTC.

CDR3 sequence: CASRTGAAPYEQYF. DNA for the CDR3: TGTGCCAGTAGAACCGGAGCGGCCCCCTACGAGCAGTACTTC. The chain links TRBV19 to TRBJ2-7; TRBD2 is a possible D gene (5 bases). This CDR3 has 14 residues. Germline CDR1 reads LNHDA; CDR2 reads SQIVND (reference sequence). The V and J ends lost 6 bases and 2 bases respectively, with 14 bases between them. The full variable domain, with the rest looked up from reference TRBV19 and TRBJ2-7, is DGGITQSPKYLFRKEGQNVTLSCEQNLNHDAMYWYRQDPGQGLRLIYYSQIVNDFQKGDIAEGYSVSREKKESFPLTVTSAQKNPTAFYLCASRTGAAPYEQYFGPGTRLTVT.

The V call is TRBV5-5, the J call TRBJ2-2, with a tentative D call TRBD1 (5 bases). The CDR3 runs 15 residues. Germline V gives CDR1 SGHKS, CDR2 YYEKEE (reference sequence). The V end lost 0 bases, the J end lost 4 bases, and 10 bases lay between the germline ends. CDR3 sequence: CASSLEGRATGELFF. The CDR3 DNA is TGTGCCAGCAGCTTGGAGGGCAGGGCCACCGGGGAGCTGTTTTTT.

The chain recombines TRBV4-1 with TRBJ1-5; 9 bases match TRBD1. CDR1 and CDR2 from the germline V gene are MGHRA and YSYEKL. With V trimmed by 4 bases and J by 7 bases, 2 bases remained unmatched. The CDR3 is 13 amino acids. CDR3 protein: CASSLTGGQPQHF. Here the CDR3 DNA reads TGCGCCAGCAGCCTTACAGGGGGCCAGCCCCAGCATTTT.

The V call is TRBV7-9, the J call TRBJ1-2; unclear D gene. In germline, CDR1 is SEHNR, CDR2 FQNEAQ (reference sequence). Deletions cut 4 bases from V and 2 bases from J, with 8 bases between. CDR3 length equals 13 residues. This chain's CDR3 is CASSYEGNYGYTF. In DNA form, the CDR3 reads TGTGCCAGCAGCTACGAGGGAAACTATGGCTACACCTTC.

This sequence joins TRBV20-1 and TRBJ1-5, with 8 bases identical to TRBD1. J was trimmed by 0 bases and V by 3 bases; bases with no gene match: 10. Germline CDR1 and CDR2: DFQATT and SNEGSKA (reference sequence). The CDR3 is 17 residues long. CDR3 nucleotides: TGCAGTGCTAGTACCGGGACAGGTCTTAATAGCAATCAGCCCCAGCATTTT. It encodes CSASTGTGLNSNQPQHF.

CDR3 sequence (DNA): TGTGCCAGCAGCTTAAGCCAAGAAGCCTACAATGAGCAGTTCTTC. Its translation is CASSLSQEAYNEQFF. The chain has TRBV11-2 and TRBJ2-1; no clear D. The CDR3 is made up of 15 amino acids. V was pared by 2 bases and J by 2 bases, with 10 bases between. Germline V gene lookup returns CDR1 SGHAT and CDR2 FQNNGV.

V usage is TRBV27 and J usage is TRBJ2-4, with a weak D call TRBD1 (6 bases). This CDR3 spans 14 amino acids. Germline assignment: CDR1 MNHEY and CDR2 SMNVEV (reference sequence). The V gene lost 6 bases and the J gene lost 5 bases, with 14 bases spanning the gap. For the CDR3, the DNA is TGTGCCAGCAGGACCTTATACAGGGAAAACATTCAGTACTTC. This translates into CASRTLYRENIQYF.

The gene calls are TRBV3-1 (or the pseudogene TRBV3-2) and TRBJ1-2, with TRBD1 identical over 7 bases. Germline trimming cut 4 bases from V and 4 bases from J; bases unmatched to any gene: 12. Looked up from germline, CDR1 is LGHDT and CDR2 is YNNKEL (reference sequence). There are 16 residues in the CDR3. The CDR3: CASSLSRGAWGYGYTF. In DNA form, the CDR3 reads TGTGCCAGCAGCCTCAGCAGGGGGGCGTGGGGCTATGGCTACACCTTC.

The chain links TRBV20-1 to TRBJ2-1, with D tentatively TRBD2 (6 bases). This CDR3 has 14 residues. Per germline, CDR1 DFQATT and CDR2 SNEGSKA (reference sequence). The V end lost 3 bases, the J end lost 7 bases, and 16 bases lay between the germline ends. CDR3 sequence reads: CSASDRGTRNEQFF. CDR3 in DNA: TGCAGTGCTAGTGACCGCGGGACGCGTAATGAGCAGTTCTTC.

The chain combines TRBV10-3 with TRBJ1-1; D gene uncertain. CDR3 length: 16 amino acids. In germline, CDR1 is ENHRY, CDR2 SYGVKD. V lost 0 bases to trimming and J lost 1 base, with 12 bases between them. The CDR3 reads CAISESSLGGNTEAFF. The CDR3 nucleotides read TGTGCCATCAGTGAGTCGAGTCTGGGAGGGAACACTGAAGCTTTCTTT.

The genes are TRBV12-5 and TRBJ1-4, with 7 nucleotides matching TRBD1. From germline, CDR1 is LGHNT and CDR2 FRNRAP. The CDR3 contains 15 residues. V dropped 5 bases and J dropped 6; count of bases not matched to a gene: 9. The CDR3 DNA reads TGTGCTAGTGGTCCCCCTAACAGGGGCGATGAAAAACTGTTTTTT. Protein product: CASGPPNRGDEKLFF.

CDR3 bases: TGCGCCAGCAGTTGGTCCGGGACTAGCGGGAGTTTGGTCGGGGAGCTGTTTTTT. It yields the protein CASSWSGTSGSLVGELFF. The rearrangement joins TRBV5-1 to TRBJ2-2, with 14 positions matching TRBD2. The ends lost 5 bases at V and 7 bases at J; junction bases unmatched: 13. From germline, CDR1 is SGHRS and CDR2 YFSETQ. CDR3 length: 18 amino acids.

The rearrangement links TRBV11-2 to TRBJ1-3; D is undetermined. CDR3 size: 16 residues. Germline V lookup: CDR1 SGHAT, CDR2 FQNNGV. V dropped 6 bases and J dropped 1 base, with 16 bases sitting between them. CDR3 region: CASRKSRVVSGNTIYF. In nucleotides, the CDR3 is TGTGCCAGCAGAAAAAGCCGGGTCGTTTCTGGAAACACCATATATTTT.

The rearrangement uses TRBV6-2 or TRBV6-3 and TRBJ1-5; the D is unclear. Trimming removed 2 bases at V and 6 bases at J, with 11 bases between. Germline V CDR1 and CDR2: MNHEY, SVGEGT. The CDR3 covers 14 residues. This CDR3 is CASSYAGHLQPQHF. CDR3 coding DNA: TGTGCCAGCAGTTACGCGGGCCACCTTCAGCCCCAGCATTTT.

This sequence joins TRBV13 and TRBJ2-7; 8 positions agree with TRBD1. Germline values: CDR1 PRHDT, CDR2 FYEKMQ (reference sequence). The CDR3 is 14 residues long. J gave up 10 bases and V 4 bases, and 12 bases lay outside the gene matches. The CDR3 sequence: CASSSRGREGIQYF. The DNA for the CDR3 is TGTGCCAGCAGCTCCAGGGGGCGCGAGGGGATACAGTACTTC.

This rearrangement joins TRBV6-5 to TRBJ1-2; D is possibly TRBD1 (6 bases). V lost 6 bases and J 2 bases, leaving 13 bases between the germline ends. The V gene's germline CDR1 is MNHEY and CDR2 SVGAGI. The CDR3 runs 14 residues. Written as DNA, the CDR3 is TGTGCCAGCAGCCCCAACAGGGAGAACTATGGCTACACCTTC. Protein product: CASSPNRENYGYTF.